A single sample gave rise to the 29 T cell receptor beta chains below, sequenced in a study of tumor-infiltrating lymphocytes in primary liver carcinoma (dated by TCRdb to 2016 to 2017). Total RNA and DNA were co-extracted without cell sorting from roughly 20-30 mg of bulk tissue using the AllPrep DNA/RNA mini kit. The data were produced on an Illumina HiSeq 2500. TCRbeta-specific cDNA was reverse-transcribed from around 0.45 ug total RNA using a constant-region primer and ProtoScript II reverse transcriptase. TCRbeta libraries were built with three nested multiplex PCR rounds, a slightly modified ARM-PCR procedure. Multiplex TRBV1-TRBV30 forward primers and a Cbeta reverse primer were used in the first two PCR rounds, each of which was run for approximately 10 cycles. In-frame beta chains were kept once TCRdb had trimmed the public reads at Q25 with fastp and called clones with MiXCR. Records with the same CDR3 protein are collapsed into one entry carrying the most frequent genes and DNA. Counted in this sample were more than 45,000 distinct CDR3 sequences; 60% to 80% of them appeared once. The top ten clonotypes cover roughly a quarter of the sample.

The sequenced sample consisted of liver tumor tissue from sampling region 5. The sample's cell subset or site label, decoded: tumor region T5, tumor centre. The receptor set was obtained from a man in his forties or fifties with primary liver carcinoma and hepatitis B virus infection.

V and J are TRBV11-3 and TRBJ2-1; tentatively, D is TRBD1 (5 bases). The CDR3 runs 17 residues. Germline V gene lookup returns CDR1 SGHNT and CDR2 YENEEA. CDR3 DNA: TGTGGCGGCAGCTTAGGGGAAGGCGCTAAGTCCTACAATGAGCAGTTCTTC. Encoded protein: CGGSLGEGAKSYNEQFF.

With respect to this clonotype: The junction departs from germline at one end; a sequencing error may be responsible. V is TRBV24-1 and J is TRBJ2-2, with D perhaps TRBD1 (5 bases). This CDR3 has 16 amino acids. From germline, CDR1 is KGHDR and CDR2 SFDVKD. The CDR3 coding sequence is TGTGCCACCACTCCGAACCACCAGGGCAGCGCCGGGCAGCTGTTTTTC. This translates into CATTPNHQGSAGQLFF.

This clonotype occurred many times. This sequence joins TRBV19 and TRBJ1-1; D is undetermined. Between the trimmed V and J ends, which lost 9 bases and 6 bases, there was a span of 23 bases. Germline values: CDR1 LNHDA, CDR2 SQIVND (reference sequence). This CDR3 contains 15 residues. This CDR3 is CASCLMAPCDSEAFF. Here the CDR3 DNA reads TGTGCCAGCTGCCTTATGGCACCCTGCGACTCTGAAGCTTTCTTT.

Points on this clonotype: This CDR3 fails to terminate in the conserved phenylalanine or tryptophan, so it likely reflects a read error. The chain carries TRBV6-5 and TRBJ1-6, with D unresolved. The CDR3 extends over 13 amino acids. The V gene lost 6 bases and the J gene lost 7 bases, with 10 bases spanning the gap. Per germline, CDR1 MNHEY and CDR2 SVGAGI. The CDR3 nucleotides are TGTGCCAGCAGCCCTAAGTCGAATTCACCCCTCCACCTT. Its translation: CASSPKSNSPLHL.

The J gene is TRBJ1-5, the V gene TRBV19; 7 positions agree with TRBD1. This CDR3 is built from 15 residues. The germline CDR1 and CDR2 sequences are LNHDA and SQIVND (reference sequence). The CDR3, as DNA: TGTTTCAGTAGCATGGGGACAGTTAGCAATCAGCCCCAGCATTTT. Translated, it gives CFSSMGTVSNQPQHF.

Concerning this clonotype: The missing conserved phenylalanine or tryptophan at the end of this CDR3 makes a read error likely. This chain joins TRBV6-6 and TRBJ1-1, with 8 bases identical to TRBD1. The V and J ends lost 9 bases and 8 bases, in that order; junction bases with no gene match: 11. The CDR3 extends over 13 amino acids. Germline lookup yields CDR1 MNHNY and CDR2 SVGAGI (reference sequence). CDR3 bases: TGTGCCAGTAGCACAGGGGGGACTACCGAAGCTTTCTAT. It codes for CASSTGGTTEAFY.

This chain joins TRBV6-2 or TRBV6-3 and TRBJ1-5; tentative D call: TRBD1 (5 bases). The CDR3 runs to 14 residues. Trimming took off 7 bases at V and 12 bases at J, with 22 bases between the two ends. CDR1 MNHEY and CDR2 SVGEGT come from the germline V gene. CDR3 sequence: CASTIVKGDQFQHF. The CDR3, as DNA: TGTGCCAGCACCATTGTGAAAGGGGATCAGTTCCAGCATTTT.

This clonotype was observed a few times. The V and J genes are TRBV29-1 and TRBJ2-1; D not certain. The germline CDR1 and CDR2 sequences are SQVTM and ANQGSEA. The CDR3 extends over 8 amino acids. V was shortened by 3 bases and J by 12 bases, with 3 bases between the two germline ends. CDR3 amino acids: CSVDGQFF. Here the CDR3 DNA reads TGCAGCGTTGACGGGCAGTTCTTC.

The chain recombines TRBV6-5 with TRBJ2-1, with TRBD2 matching 10 bases. Germline assignment: CDR1 MNHEY and CDR2 SVGAGI. The CDR3 has 13 amino acids. J lost 6 bases, V lost 9 bases, and 5 bases had no gene match. Written as DNA, the CDR3 is TGTGCCAGTACTTCTAGCGGGAGCAATGAGCAGTTCTTC. Translated: CASTSSGSNEQFF.

Concerning this clonotype: Because the CDR3 is missing its conserved closing phenylalanine or tryptophan, this is likely a read error. The chain couples TRBV6-1 to TRBJ1-5, with 7 bases identical to TRBD1. The CDR3 has 18 amino acids. Germline CDR1 reads MNHNS; CDR2 reads SASEGT. In nucleotides, the CDR3 is TGTGCAAGCCTCATTGGAGGACAGGCGCATAAGGCCAATCAGCCCCAGCATTAT. Protein: CASLIGGQAHKANQPQHY.

As concerns this clonotype: At one end, the junction sequence differs from germline, possibly due to a read error. This sequence joins TRBV29-1 and TRBJ1-2; D remains unclear. The CDR3 is made up of 18 amino acids. Germline V gene sequence: CDR1 SQVTM, CDR2 ANQGSEA. CDR3 nucleotide sequence: TGCAGCGTTGGGGCACCAATAGGAGCTCAAGTGGCTAACTATGGCTACACGTTC. Translation gives CSVGAPIGAQVANYGYTF.

Concerning this clonotype itself: One end of the junction is discordant with germline, which a read error may explain. The chain combines TRBV28 with TRBJ2-7, with D possibly matching TRBD1 (6 bases). CDR1 and CDR2 (germline): MDHEN, SYDVKM. The CDR3 loop spans 14 amino acids. The CDR3: CASSRDTSSYEQYF. For the CDR3, the DNA is TGTGCCAGCAGCCGGGACACAAGTTCCTACGAGCAATACTTC.

This clonotype was recorded once. The chain combines TRBV6-5 with TRBJ2-7; maybe TRBD1 (6 bases). V was clipped by 2 bases and J by 6 bases, with 14 bases between them. This CDR3 comprises 14 residues. Per germline, CDR1 MNHEY and CDR2 SVGAGI. The chain's CDR3 is CASSYRGTPTEQYF. In nucleotides, the CDR3 is TGTGCCAGCAGTTACAGGGGGACGCCCACCGAGCAGTACTTC.

This clonotype was found many times. The chain links TRBV4-1 to TRBJ1-3; the match to TRBD1 covers 7 bases. The CDR3 spans 18 residues. Per germline, CDR1 MGHRA and CDR2 YSYEKL. The J segment lost 0 bases and the V segment lost 4 bases, leaving 12 bases of the junction unmatched. The CDR3 reads CASSLGPGQKNSGNTIYF. CDR3 in DNA: TGCGCCAGCAGCCTCGGCCCGGGACAGAAAAACTCTGGAAACACCATATATTTT.

About this clonotype itself: One junction end disagrees with the germline gene, perhaps due to a read error. The chain is built from TRBV28 and TRBJ2-5; D is uncertain. CDR1 is MDHEN, CDR2 SYDVKM, per germline. The CDR3 is 14 amino acids. In DNA, the CDR3 is TGTGCCAGCAGCACCCTGACTGGAGAAGATACCCAGTACTTC. Protein: CASSTLTGEDTQYF.

To note about this clonotype: The junction departs from the called germline gene at one end, perhaps through a read error. This chain joins TRBV29-1 and TRBJ2-5, with 7 bases lining up with TRBD1. Germline-derived CDR1 and CDR2 are SQVTM and ANQGSEA. The CDR3 has 13 residues. The CDR3 loop reads CSGIQGMGEIQYF. The CDR3 bases are TGCAGCGGCATACAGGGGATGGGAGAGATCCAGTATTTC.

Note on this clonotype: A junction boundary mismatches the germline segment, possibly from a read error. The chain joins TRBV11-3 to TRBJ2-1; perhaps TRBD1 as D (5 bases). Germline CDR1 is SGHNT and CDR2 is YENEEA. This CDR3 comprises 15 residues. The CDR3 region has the DNA TGTGCCAGCAACTTAAGACAGAGCTCCCACAACGAGCAGTTCTTC. Translating it yields CASNLRQSSHNEQFF.

A word on this clonotype: This may be a read error: a much more frequent sequence differs by one nucleotide. The V and J genes are TRBV7-6 and TRBJ2-1; D is ambiguous. The length of the CDR3 is 14 residues. V gave up 5 bases and J gave up 6 bases, with 14 bases separating them. Germline CDR1 reads SGHVS; CDR2 reads FNYEAQ. The CDR3 bases are TGTGCCAGCAGCAACCGCGGTTTCTTCAATGAGCAGTTCTTC. Amino acids: CASSNRGFFNEQFF.

Concerning this clonotype itself: One end of the junction is discordant with germline, which a read error may explain. V usage is TRBV12-3 or TRBV12-4 and J usage is TRBJ1-2; D gene unclear. The CDR3 runs to 13 residues. CDR3 region: CASSRTIHCGYTF. CDR3 in DNA: TGTGCCAGCAGCCGTACGATTCACTGTGGCTACACTTTC.

As concerns this clonotype: Because the CDR3 is missing its conserved closing phenylalanine or tryptophan, this is likely a read error. The chain is built from TRBV4-1 and TRBJ1-5; maybe TRBD1 (5 bases). Deletions cut 1 base from V and 0 bases from J, with 7 bases between. The CDR3 covers 15 residues. Germline CDR1 MGHRA, CDR2 YSYEKL. CDR3 sequence: CASSQGQISNQPQHS. As DNA, the CDR3 is TGCGCCAGCAGCCAAGGACAGATTAGCAATCAGCCCCAGCATTCT.

Points on this clonotype: Since the CDR3 does not end with the conserved phenylalanine or tryptophan, this likely comes from a read error. Because the CDR3's place on the DNA is in doubt, the DNA is left out and the CDR3 is given as listed by TCRdb. V gene TRBV6-6 combines with J gene TRBJ1-1; the table's TRBD1 call for D was not verified on the DNA. Germline V lookup: CDR1 MNHNY, CDR2 SVGAGI (reference sequence). Counting both end residues, the CDR3 totals 13 amino acids. The CDR3 reads CASSTGGTTKAIL.

This clonotype was seen only once. Because it lacks the conserved phenylalanine or tryptophan at the end, this CDR3 is likely a read error. The V and J genes are TRBV6-1 and TRBJ1-1; tentative D call: TRBD1 (5 bases). CDR3 size: 12 residues. V was pared by 11 bases and J by 6 bases, with 16 bases between. CDR1 is MNHNS and CDR2 is SASEGT in the germline V gene. In DNA form, the CDR3 reads TGTGCCTGCCGAAGGGGTAACTCTGAAGCTTTCTCT. Translating it yields CACRRGNSEAFS.

As regards this clonotype: The junction and the germline gene differ at one end; a read error may be behind it. The chain is built from TRBV11-2 and TRBJ2-2; 7 bases agree with TRBD1. This CDR3 has 15 residues. CDR1 is SGHAT, CDR2 FQNNGV, per germline. The CDR3 DNA sequence: TGTACCAGCAGCTTAGCCCGGGGACAGACCGGGGAGCTGTTTTTC. Translation gives CTSSLARGQTGELFF.

Worth noting for this clonotype: Since no conserved phenylalanine or tryptophan closes the CDR3, a read error is the likely cause. This chain uses TRBV6-5 with TRBJ2-7, with a possible D match to TRBD1 (6 bases). Germline V gives CDR1 MNHEY, CDR2 SVGAGI. This CDR3 has 16 residues. CDR3 protein: CASCYGGRGHTYEQYI. For the CDR3, the DNA is TGTGCCAGCTGTTACGGAGGCAGGGGACATACCTACGAGCAGTACATC.

This rearrangement joins TRBV29-1 to TRBJ2-2; maybe TRBD2 (6 bases). CDR3 size: 14 residues. The germline V gene encodes CDR1 SQVTM and CDR2 ANQGSEA. V lost 6 bases, J lost 17 bases, and 28 bases lay in between. The CDR3 is CSVLGPGLTGEIFF. DNA for the CDR3: TGCAGCGTCCTCGGTCCGGGACTCACTGGGGAGATCTTTTTT.

Remarks on this clonotype: Relative to the germline gene, one junction end is altered; a read error may explain this. This rearrangement joins TRBV6-6 to TRBJ2-7, with D perhaps TRBD1 (6 bases). CDR1 and CDR2 from the germline V gene are MNHNY and SVGAGI (reference sequence). This CDR3 is 17 amino acids long. For the CDR3, the DNA is TGTGTCAGCAGCCGAGGCAGAAACGGACAGAATTTCTACGAGCAATACTTC. Protein product: CVSSRGRNGQNFYEQYF.

With regard to this clonotype: A much bigger clone sits one base away, suggesting this may be a read error. The V gene is TRBV18, the J gene TRBJ2-1; TRBD2 might be the D (5 bases). The V gene's germline CDR1 is KGHSH and CDR2 LQKENI. Trimming took 3 bases from V and 2 from J, leaving 8 bases between them. CDR3 length equals 14 residues. In DNA, the CDR3 is TGTGCCAGCTCACCGGAGGACCCCTACAATGAGCAGTTCTTC. Its protein is CASSPEDPYNEQFF.

The chain couples TRBV6-2 or TRBV6-3 to TRBJ2-1; TRBD2 agrees at 13 bases. The junction had 3 bases not matched to a gene; V was cut back by 4 bases and J by 3 bases. This CDR3 region has 16 residues. Per germline, CDR1 MNHEY and CDR2 SVGEGT. The CDR3 spells CASSSWTSGGYNEQFF. CDR3 DNA: TGTGCCAGCAGTTCCTGGACTAGCGGGGGCTACAATGAGCAGTTCTTC.

As concerns this clonotype: One end of the junction fails to match germline, which may point to a read error. The chain employs TRBV4-3 and TRBJ1-5, with D possibly TRBD1 on 5 matching bases. This CDR3 comprises 13 residues. CDR1 is LGHNA, CDR2 YSLEER, per germline. The CDR3 protein is CARSQSRDQLQHF. The CDR3 DNA reads TGCGCCAGGAGCCAGTCCAGGGATCAGCTCCAGCATTTT.